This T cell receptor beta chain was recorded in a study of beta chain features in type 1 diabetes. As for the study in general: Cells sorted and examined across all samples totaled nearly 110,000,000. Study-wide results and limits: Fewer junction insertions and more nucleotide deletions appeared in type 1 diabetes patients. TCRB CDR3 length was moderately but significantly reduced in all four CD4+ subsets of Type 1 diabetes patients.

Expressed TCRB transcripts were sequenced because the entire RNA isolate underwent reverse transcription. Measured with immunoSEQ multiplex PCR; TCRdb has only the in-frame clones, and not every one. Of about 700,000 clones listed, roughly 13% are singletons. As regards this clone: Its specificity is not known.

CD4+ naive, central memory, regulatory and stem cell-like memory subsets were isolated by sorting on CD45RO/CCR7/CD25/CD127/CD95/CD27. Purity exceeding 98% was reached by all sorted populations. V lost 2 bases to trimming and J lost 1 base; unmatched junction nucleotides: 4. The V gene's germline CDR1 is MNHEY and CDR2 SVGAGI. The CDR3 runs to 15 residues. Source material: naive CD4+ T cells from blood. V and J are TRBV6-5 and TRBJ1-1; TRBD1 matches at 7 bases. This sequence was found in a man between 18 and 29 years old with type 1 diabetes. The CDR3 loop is CASSYRGQWNTEAFF. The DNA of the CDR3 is TGTGCCAGCAGTTACAGGGGGCAATGGAACACTGAAGCTTTCTTT.